The 19 T cell receptor beta chains reported below all come from one sample, sequenced in a study of T cells in Graves' hyperthyroidism and ophthalmopathy. Amplification targeted TCR beta CDR3 regions from RNA transcripts. First-round RT-PCR with HTBI primers amplified the TCR CDR3 region. Using its own MiXCR run on the multiplex PCR reads, TCRdb lists one record per CDR3 protein. In the table there are some 350,000 distinct CDR3 sequences, 15% to 19% of which are singletons. The sample was blood. The receptor source for this set is a woman under 30 with Graves' hyperthyroidism that later progressed to Graves' ophthalmopathy.

This clonotype has ten or more counts. This chain uses TRBV27 with TRBJ1-1; TRBD1 agrees at 8 bases. The V and J ends lost 8 bases and 1 base, in that order; junction bases with no gene match: 0. The CDR3 sequence is 12 residues long. Germline lookup yields CDR1 MNHEY and CDR2 SMNVEV (reference sequence). CDR3 sequence reads: CASGQGNTEAFF. The DNA of the CDR3 is TGTGCCAGCGGACAGGGGAACACTGAAGCTTTCTTT.

Concerning this clonotype: This clone may be a read error of a much larger clone one base away. The chain is built from TRBV5-1 and TRBJ2-2; TRBD1 matches 7 bases. The CDR3 is 15 residues long. CDR1 and CDR2 from the germline V gene are SGHRS and YFSETQ. CDR3 region: CASSLDRVDTGERFF. Here the CDR3 DNA reads TGCGCCAGCAGCTTAGACAGGGTAGACACCGGGGAGCGGTTTTTT.

This clonotype was seen at least ten times. The chain employs TRBV18 and TRBJ1-1; TRBD1 is a possible D gene (5 bases). With 4 bases removed from V and 11 bases from J, the gap between germline ends came to 20 bases. Germline V gives CDR1 KGHSH, CDR2 LQKENI. This CDR3 has 14 residues. The CDR3 sequence is CASSRAGTEGTAFF. The CDR3 DNA follows: TGTGCCAGCTCACGAGCCGGGACGGAGGGGACCGCTTTCTTT.

The sample holds many counts of this clonotype. The chain has TRBV28 and TRBJ1-2; 9 nucleotides match TRBD1. V dropped 5 bases and J dropped 4; count of bases not matched to a gene: 8. Per germline, CDR1 MDHEN and CDR2 SYDVKM. The CDR3 is 15 residues long. The CDR3 DNA sequence: TGTGCCAGCAGTCTCCCGGGACAGGGTTTCTATGGCTACACCTTC. Amino acids: CASSLPGQGFYGYTF.

The J gene is TRBJ2-1, the V gene TRBV19; D remains unclear. Trimming left V 2 bases short and J 7 bases short, with 12 bases between. The CDR3 length is 14 residues. Germline loops: CDR1 LNHDA, CDR2 SQIVND (reference sequence). The CDR3 DNA reads as TGTGCCAGTAGTATATCGCCCAATGGGAATGAGCAGTTCTTC. It yields the protein CASSISPNGNEQFF.

This clonotype was recorded at least ten times. This sequence joins TRBV4-1 and TRBJ1-4, with D tentatively TRBD1 (5 bases). Germline V gene data show CDR1 as MGHRA and CDR2 as YSYEKL. Trimming removed 0 bases at V and 5 bases at J, with 22 bases between. The CDR3 totals 19 residues. CDR3 residues: CASSQDLGLWGEGNEKLFF. The CDR3 DNA reads TGCGCCAGCAGCCAAGATCTGGGCCTGTGGGGGGAGGGGAATGAAAAACTGTTTTTT.

The rearrangement uses TRBV20-1 and TRBJ2-7; 8 nucleotides align to TRBD1. Trimming at V came to 5 bases and at J to 2 bases, leaving 5 bases not matched to a gene. The CDR3 totals 13 residues. Germline-derived CDR1 and CDR2 are DFQATT and SNEGSKA (reference sequence). CDR3 in DNA: TGCAGTGCTCCGCGGACAGGGACCTACGAGCAGTACTTC. Translation: CSAPRTGTYEQYF.

This clonotype showed up just a few times. J is TRBJ2-7 and V is TRBV14, with D tentatively TRBD2 (6 bases). The V end lost 6 bases, the J end lost 2 bases, and 14 bases lay between the germline ends. The CDR3 runs 14 residues. CDR1 is SGHDN and CDR2 is FVKESK in the germline V gene. In nucleotides, the CDR3 is TGTGCCAGCAGTCGGGAGACAGTAACCTACGAGCAGTACTTC. Translation: CASSRETVTYEQYF.

Ten or more counts support this clonotype. This chain connects TRBV28 to TRBJ2-1; D possibly uses TRBD1 or TRBD2 (5 bases each). Germline V lookup: CDR1 MDHEN, CDR2 SYDVKM. The V and J ends lost 6 bases and 2 bases respectively, with 14 bases between them. The CDR3 consists of 15 residues. CDR3 region: CASRPTPGPYNEQFF. The CDR3 coding sequence is TGTGCCAGCAGACCTACTCCGGGGCCCTACAATGAGCAGTTCTTC.

This clonotype was recorded a few times. V gene TRBV19 combines with J gene TRBJ2-1; D is unclear. Trimming removed 4 bases from V and 2 bases from J, with 9 bases in between. CDR3 length equals 14 residues. Germline V CDR1 and CDR2: LNHDA, SQIVND (reference sequence). CDR3 sequence: CASSNRPTYNEQFF. The CDR3 bases are TGTGCCAGTAGTAACCGACCTACCTACAATGAGCAGTTCTTC. Based on the CDR3 plus reference TRBV19 and TRBJ2-1, the full variable domain is DGGITQSPKYLFRKEGQNVTLSCEQNLNHDAMYWYRQDPGQGLRLIYYSQIVNDFQKGDIAEGYSVSREKKESFPLTVTSAQKNPTAFYLCASSNRPTYNEQFFGPGTRLTVL.

This clonotype was found a few times. The rearrangement joins TRBV4-3 to TRBJ2-3, with 9 bases matching TRBD1. CDR1 and CDR2 (germline): LGHNA, YSLEER. The V gene end was trimmed by 1 base and the J gene end by 5 bases; junction bases not matched to a gene: 7. This CDR3 spans 16 amino acids. CDR3: CASSQVPGQGIDTQYF. CDR3 nucleotide sequence: TGCGCCAGCAGCCAAGTCCCGGGACAGGGAATAGATACGCAGTATTTT.

There are many counts of this clonotype. V gene TRBV12-3 or TRBV12-4 combines with J gene TRBJ1-5; 10 bases are a match to TRBD1. V shed 4 bases, J shed 15 bases, and the junction held 6 bases outside the gene matches. The CDR3 contains 12 residues. CDR3 loop: CASSSPGQGRHF. The CDR3 DNA reads as TGTGCCAGCAGTTCCCCGGGACAGGGGAGGCATTTT.

The V and J genes are TRBV28 and TRBJ1-4; possible D gene TRBD1, 5 bases. CDR3 size: 14 residues. Trimming pared 6 bases from V and 3 bases from J, leaving 11 bases between. Germline V gene data show CDR1 as MDHEN and CDR2 as SYDVKM. In DNA form, the CDR3 reads TGTGCCAGCAGGCCCCAGGGTTCTAATGAAAAACTGTTTTTT. This codes for CASRPQGSNEKLFF.

The chain combines TRBV9 with TRBJ2-1; 7 bases are shared with TRBD2. The V and J ends lost 3 bases and 5 bases, in that order; junction bases with no gene match: 8. Germline V gene sequence: CDR1 SGDLS, CDR2 YYNGEE. This CDR3 has 15 residues. CDR3 DNA sequence: TGTGCCAGCAGCGCGGGTGGGACTACAGACAATGAGCAGTTCTTC. As protein: CASSAGGTTDNEQFF. Filled out from reference TRBV9 and TRBJ2-1, the complete variable domain reads DSGVTQTPKHLITATGQRVTLRCSPRSGDLSVYWYQQSLDQGLQFLIQYYNGEERAKGNILERFSAQQFPDLHSELNLSSLELGDSALYFCASSAGGTTDNEQFFGPGTRLTVL.

This clonotype appeared many times. This chain links TRBV28 with TRBJ1-3; D possibly corresponds to TRBD1 (6 bases). The CDR3 is made up of 16 amino acids. Germline CDR1 MDHEN, CDR2 SYDVKM. V was shortened by 3 bases and J by 0 bases, with 12 bases between the two germline ends. Here the CDR3 reads CASSFGGRNSGNTIYF. The CDR3 DNA is TGTGCCAGCAGTTTTGGGGGGCGGAACTCTGGAAACACCATATATTTT.

This clonotype occurred a few times. V gene TRBV2 combines with J gene TRBJ1-5; the D is unclear. Trimming took off 4 bases at V and 10 bases at J, with 11 bases between the two ends. This CDR3 region has 12 residues. Germline CDR1 SNHLY, CDR2 FYNNEI. The CDR3 DNA reads TGTGCCAGCAGTGGAGGGCCCGAACCCCAGCATTTT. Its protein is CASSGGPEPQHF.

This clonotype is a singleton in its sample. V gene TRBV29-1 combines with J gene TRBJ2-3; D possibly uses TRBD1 or TRBD2 (6 bases each). V was cut by 3 bases and J by 5 bases, with 15 bases left in between. The germline V gene encodes CDR1 SQVTM and CDR2 ANQGSEA. CDR3 size: 14 residues. CDR3 sequence: CSVDVGGDLDTQYF. As DNA, the CDR3 is TGCAGCGTTGATGTCGGGGGCGATCTAGATACGCAGTATTTT.

The table lists this clonotype with many counts. The J gene is TRBJ2-1, the V gene TRBV7-2; possibly TRBD1 or TRBD2 for D (5 bases each). Per germline, CDR1 SGHTA and CDR2 FQGNSA. The CDR3 runs to 14 residues. V was cut by 0 bases and J by 6 bases, with 9 bases left in between. The CDR3 loop is CASSLAGDVNEQFF. CDR3 bases: TGTGCCAGCAGCTTAGCGGGGGACGTCAATGAGCAGTTCTTC.

This clonotype was detected ten times or more. The V gene is TRBV6-5, the J gene TRBJ1-5; no definite D call. The CDR3 spans 18 residues. The V gene lost 0 bases and the J gene lost 0 bases, with 15 bases spanning the gap. CDR1 MNHEY and CDR2 SVGAGI come from the germline V gene. The CDR3 is CASSYSSRNRYSNQPQHF. The CDR3 DNA is TGTGCCAGCAGTTACTCGAGCCGGAACCGGTATAGCAATCAGCCCCAGCATTTT.